This TCR beta chain stems from a study of cytomegalovirus exposure and HLA in healthy donors (dated by TCRdb to 2015 to 2018). Describing the broader study: According to a later analysis, one platform produced both the roughly 120 validation repertoires and the 720 or so repertoires of the first cohort. Along with the roughly 670-subject first cohort, a separate validation cohort of over a hundred different subjects was used. The study was designed to test whether signatures of past pathogen exposure could be identified by cataloging public T cell receptors. High-throughput TCR immunosequencing, statistical association of individual TCRs with disease status, and machine learning were combined to predict cytomegalovirus infection status. The paper as a whole reports these results and caveats: The classifier was reported to diagnose cytomegalovirus status with high specificity and sensitivity in both the original and validation cohorts. A few of the identified cytomegalovirus-associated TCR beta chains were confirmed in vitro to be specific for cytomegalovirus antigens. In a later analysis, TCRs clustered in the first cohort were found to also tend to co-occur in the roughly 130 validation repertoires, with roughly 93% of cluster scores above 0. The authors suggested that the approach could potentially be generalized to other disease states and immunological phenotypes. Most TCR sequences were seen in very few donors, while some public TCRs were found in many individuals. In the study, approximately 160 TCR beta chains were listed as associated with cytomegalovirus. All 110 or so repertoires were used to score co-occurrence in the validation cohort in a later analysis, because that analysis had no HLA typing for the cohort.

Library preparation used the immunoSEQ multiplex PCR assay. As for the original processing: To diagnose cytomegalovirus status from the catalog of TCR beta chain sequences, a statistical classification framework was built. This is the immuneACCESS table as TCRdb keeps it, with only in-frame sequences that have V and J called. A part of the clones is gone; compared with another copy, unresolved V genes explain less than half, and the rest is unexplained. Clone size and the V and J calls come from that table; the DNA yielded D and trimming. In this sample the table shows 100,000 to 120,000 clones, over 75% of which occur a single time. Approximately 3% of the sample is held by the ten biggest clonotypes. Comments on this clone: Its antigen is currently not known. No much larger clonotype is one base removed from it; base qualities were not supplied.

Donors formed part of the validation cohort, which comprised 120 subjects and was distinct from the first cohort of under 850 subjects. Its CDR3 holds 15 amino acids, cysteine through phenylalanine. The DNA shown is the 45-base CDR3, in frame from base 1. According to the germline V gene, CDR1 reads SQVTM and CDR2 reads ANQGSEA. At the junction V is shortened by 7 bases and J by 3 bases; bases outside the gene matches: 9. The receptor comes from a woman between 18 and 29 years old in good health and CMV-seronegative. Input material: PBMCs. The sequence is built from TRBV29-1 and TRBJ1-2; 12 central bases correspond to TRBD1. Here the CDR3 is given as CSATPGQGADYGYTF. In nucleotides, the sequence is TGCAGCGCAACACCGGGACAGGGGGCCGACTATGGCTACACCTTC.